The 22 T cell receptor beta chains below were found in one sample sequenced in a study of shared clonotypes between healthy human individuals. This table comes from immunoSEQ multiplex PCR, and its TCRdb copy is limited to in-frame clones, with some not included. The table includes under 2.5 million clones, 85% to 95% detected once. The sequenced sample consisted of naive CD4+ T cells from PBMCs. Subset described: CD45RA+ positively selected. The receptors derive from a man between 18 and 29 years old in good health. Some clones in this sample may be carry-over from other donors' samples.

This clone was recorded only once. This chain uses TRBV30 with TRBJ2-1, with 13 bases fitting TRBD2. The CDR3 runs to 17 residues. V was pared by 0 bases and J by 4 bases, with 6 bases of the junction left unmatched. The germline V gene encodes CDR1 GTSNPN and CDR2 SVGIG (reference sequence). The DNA for the CDR3 is TGTGCCTGGAGTGTACTTGGGACTAGCGGGAATTACAATGAGCAGTTCTTC. It codes for CAWSVLGTSGNYNEQFF.

V and J are TRBV18 and TRBJ2-3; D possibly corresponds to TRBD1 (6 bases). V was trimmed by 4 bases and J by 2 bases, leaving 13 bases between them. This CDR3 region has 15 residues. From germline, CDR1 is KGHSH and CDR2 LQKENI. In DNA form, the CDR3 reads TGTGCCAGCTCACGGCAGGGGTCCCCCACAGATACGCAGTATTTT. This translates into CASSRQGSPTDTQYF.

The chain recombines TRBV25-1 with TRBJ2-5; TRBD2 matches 7 bases. With V trimmed by 7 bases and J by 4 bases, 9 bases remained unmatched. In germline, CDR1 is MGHDK, CDR2 SYGVNS. This CDR3 comprises 14 residues. This CDR3 reads CASTNIGRGETQYF. CDR3 nucleotides: TGTGCCAGCACAAACATAGGGAGGGGAGAGACCCAGTACTTC. Based on the CDR3 plus reference TRBV25-1 and TRBJ2-5, the full variable domain is EADIYQTPRYLVIGTGKKITLECSQTMGHDKMYWYQQDPGMELHLIHYSYGVNSTEKGDLSSESTVSRIRTEHFPLTLESARPSHTSQYLCASTNIGRGETQYFGPGTRLLVL.

The V gene is TRBV6-6, the J gene TRBJ2-7, with D possibly matching TRBD2 (5 bases). This CDR3 is built from 15 residues. The V gene lost 3 bases and the J gene lost 5 bases, with 17 bases spanning the gap. Germline-derived CDR1 and CDR2 are MNHNY and SVGAGI (reference sequence). CDR3 coding DNA: TGTGCCAGCAGTTATCCGAGAGCCACCGGGGACGAGCAGTACTTC. Its protein is CASSYPRATGDEQYF.

A note on this clone: Additional DNA sequences in this sample encode the identical CDR3. This chain uses TRBV6-1 with TRBJ2-2; D is perhaps TRBD1 (5 bases). Germline-derived CDR1 and CDR2 are MNHNS and SASEGT. The CDR3 length is 14 residues. V was cut by 4 bases and J by 1 base, with 7 bases left in between. In nucleotides, the CDR3 is TGTGCCAGCAGTGGGCAGGGGAACACCGGGGAGCTGTTTTTT. Its translation: CASSGQGNTGELFF.

V gene TRBV28 combines with J gene TRBJ2-1; the match to TRBD2 covers 11 bases. The V and J ends lost 2 bases and 9 bases, in that order; junction bases with no gene match: 15. Germline assignment: CDR1 MDHEN and CDR2 SYDVKM. The CDR3 totals 18 residues. In DNA, the CDR3 is TGTGCCAGCAGTTTAGTCCACCGAGTAGCGGGAGGGCCGGGTGAGCAGTTCTTC. Protein product: CASSLVHRVAGGPGEQFF.

CDR3 DNA: TGCGCCAGCAGCTCCTTTGACAGGGGGCGTTTCGGGTGGACTGAAGCTTTCTTT. Translating it yields CASSSFDRGRFGWTEAFF. The rearrangement links TRBV5-1 to TRBJ1-1; 10 nucleotides agree with TRBD1. This CDR3 has 18 residues. The V gene end was trimmed by 3 bases and the J gene end by 5 bases; junction bases not matched to a gene: 16. The V gene's germline CDR1 is SGHRS and CDR2 YFSETQ.

CDR3 sequence: CASGPTTGSGYTF. The CDR3 DNA reads as TGTGCTAGTGGACCCACGACAGGGTCCGGCTACACCTTC. The chain carries TRBV12-5 and TRBJ1-2; 7 bases agree with TRBD1. The CDR3 consists of 13 residues. V was clipped by 6 bases and J by 8 bases; unmatched bases: 9. The germline V gene has CDR1 LGHNT and CDR2 FRNRAP.

Concerning this clone: The sample contains more than one DNA sequence encoding this CDR3. The chain uses TRBV28 and TRBJ1-2, with TRBD1 identical over 8 bases. Germline CDR1 and CDR2: MDHEN and SYDVKM. Losses at the gene ends were 2 bases for V and 5 bases for J; bases not matched to a gene: 4. This CDR3 is built from 14 residues. CDR3: CASSLRDRIYGYTF. CDR3 in DNA: TGTGCCAGCAGTTTAAGGGACAGGATTTATGGCTACACCTTC.

The chain links TRBV19 to TRBJ2-3; 7 positions agree with TRBD1. J was trimmed by 1 base and V by 6 bases; bases with no gene match: 4. Germline V gives CDR1 LNHDA, CDR2 SQIVND (reference sequence). The CDR3 consists of 14 residues. The CDR3 DNA is TGTGCCAGTAGGGCCGGGACAGGCACAGATACGCAGTATTTT. Translation: CASRAGTGTDTQYF.

In regard to this clone: One end of the junction fails to match germline, which may point to a read error. The chain uses TRBV30 and TRBJ2-5, with D perhaps matching TRBD2 (7 bases). The CDR3 is 14 amino acids. Germline V gene lookup returns CDR1 GTSNPN and CDR2 SVGIG (reference sequence). The CDR3 DNA is TGTGCCGGGAGAGAGGGGGGGGCTTTGGTGACCCAGTACTTC. It encodes CAGREGGALVTQYF.

The rearrangement joins TRBV14 to TRBJ2-6; 7 positions agree with TRBD1. Germline V gene data show CDR1 as SGHDN and CDR2 as FVKESK. The junction had 5 bases not matched to a gene; V was cut back by 6 bases and J by 0 bases. The CDR3 has 16 residues. The CDR3 loop is CASSRDRVSGANVLTF. CDR3 nucleotide sequence: TGTGCCAGCAGTCGGGACAGAGTCTCTGGGGCCAACGTCCTGACTTTC.

The rearrangement links TRBV28 to TRBJ1-2, with TRBD1 as a possible D gene (6 bases). The CDR3 contains 14 residues. Germline V gives CDR1 MDHEN, CDR2 SYDVKM. Trimming left V 5 bases short and J 4 bases short, with 14 bases between. The CDR3: CASSNRGAFYGYTF. CDR3 nucleotide sequence: TGTGCCAGCAGTAACCGGGGGGCGTTCTATGGCTACACCTTC.

The chain joins TRBV6-5 to TRBJ2-7; D unclear. V gave up 6 bases and J gave up 2 bases, with 8 bases separating them. This CDR3 is built from 12 residues. CDR1 MNHEY and CDR2 SVGAGI come from the germline V gene. CDR3 DNA sequence: TGTGCCAGCAGGCCTGGCCCCTACGAGCAGTACTTC. Encoded protein: CASRPGPYEQYF.

As to this clone: The same CDR3 also results from other DNA sequences found in this sample. The chain joins TRBV11-3 to TRBJ2-1, with 7 bases that match TRBD2. The V gene's germline CDR1 is SGHNT and CDR2 YENEEA. The V segment lost 5 bases and the J segment 0 bases; nucleotides outside the gene matches: 4. The CDR3 contains 15 residues. The CDR3 loop reads CASSPSGASYNEQFF. In DNA form, the CDR3 reads TGTGCCAGCAGCCCCAGCGGGGCCTCCTACAATGAGCAGTTCTTC.

This chain joins TRBV4-3 and TRBJ1-2, with 7 bases fitting TRBD1. This CDR3 spans 15 amino acids. The junction had 7 bases not matched to a gene; V was cut back by 2 bases and J by 4 bases. CDR1 and CDR2 (germline): LGHNA, YSLEER. This chain's CDR3 is CASSQYLGQFYGYTF. The CDR3 nucleotides read TGCGCCAGCAGCCAATATCTGGGACAGTTCTATGGCTACACCTTC.

The chain joins TRBV18 to TRBJ2-7; no firm D call. CDR3 length: 13 residues. V was cut by 4 bases and J by 5 bases, with 12 bases left in between. Germline-derived CDR1 and CDR2 are KGHSH and LQKENI. CDR3 DNA: TGTGCCAGCTCACTCCTCCAGAGACACGAGCAGTACTTC. This encodes CASSLLQRHEQYF.

The chain couples TRBV7-3 to TRBJ2-7; 7 bases line up with TRBD2. The length of the CDR3 is 13 residues. The V gene end was trimmed by 4 bases and the J gene end by 4 bases; junction bases not matched to a gene: 4. Germline loops: CDR1 SGHTA, CDR2 FQGTGA. CDR3 nucleotides: TGTGCCAGCAGCTCATGGACTAGTTACGAGCAGTACTTC. Amino acid sequence: CASSSWTSYEQYF.

The chain couples TRBV28 to TRBJ2-1; possibly TRBD2 for D (5 bases). V lost 2 bases and J lost 5, with 10 bases in between. There are 14 residues in the CDR3. Germline V lookup: CDR1 MDHEN, CDR2 SYDVKM. The CDR3 loop reads CASSLPRGHNEQFF. The CDR3 DNA sequence: TGTGCCAGCAGTTTACCCCGAGGGCACAATGAGCAGTTCTTC. Complete variable domain (other parts from reference TRBV28 and TRBJ2-1): DVKVTQSSRYLVKRTGEKVFLECVQDMDHENMFWYRQDPGLGLRLIYFSYDVKMKEKGDIPEGYSVSREKKERFSLILESASTNQTSMYLCASSLPRGHNEQFFGPGTRLTVL.

In this sample, this clone turned up once. The rearrangement links TRBV5-1 to TRBJ2-3, with TRBD1 matching 10 bases. The germline CDR1 and CDR2 sequences are SGHRS and YFSETQ. This CDR3 comprises 15 residues. The V segment lost 7 bases and the J segment 2 bases; nucleotides outside the gene matches: 7. The CDR3 DNA reads as TGCGCCAGCCGCCAGCGACAGGGGGCCACAGATACGCAGTATTTT. The encoded protein is CASRQRQGATDTQYF.

Notes on this clone: Distinct nucleotide sequences in the sample also encode this CDR3. V and J are TRBV5-1 and TRBJ1-5; weak D call: TRBD1 (5 bases). CDR1 is SGHRS, CDR2 YFSETQ, per germline. The CDR3 extends over 15 amino acids. Trimming pared 4 bases from V and 0 bases from J, leaving 11 bases between. Here the CDR3 reads CASSLSGGSNQPQHF. As DNA, the CDR3 is TGCGCCAGCAGCCTAAGTGGGGGTAGCAATCAGCCCCAGCATTTT.

On this clone itself: In the same sample, other DNA sequences code for this CDR3. This rearrangement joins TRBV7-3 to TRBJ2-2, with 7 positions matching TRBD1. The trim removed 5 bases at V and 5 bases at J, leaving 8 bases unmatched. The V gene's germline CDR1 is SGHTA and CDR2 FQGTGA. The CDR3 covers 15 residues. CDR3 in DNA: TGTGCCAGCAGCCCAGGGGCAGGGGGTACCGGGGAGCTGTTTTTT. Translating it yields CASSPGAGGTGELFF.